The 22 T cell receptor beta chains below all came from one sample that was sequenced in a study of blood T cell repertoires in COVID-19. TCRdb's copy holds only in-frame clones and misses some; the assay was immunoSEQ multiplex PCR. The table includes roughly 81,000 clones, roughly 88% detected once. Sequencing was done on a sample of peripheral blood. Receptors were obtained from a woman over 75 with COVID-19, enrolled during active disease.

CDR3: CASSLITGYNEQFF. CDR3 bases: TGTGCCAGCAGCTTAATTACAGGCTACAATGAGCAGTTCTTC. The chain carries TRBV7-3 and TRBJ2-1; the D gene is possibly TRBD1 (5 bases). CDR3 size: 14 residues. Germline values: CDR1 SGHTA, CDR2 FQGTGA. V was pared by 1 base and J by 3 bases, with 7 bases between.

The CDR3 nucleotides are TGCAGTGCTAGTTCGCAATCTACAGATTCCTACGAGCAGTACTTC. Translation: CSASSQSTDSYEQYF. The chain couples TRBV20-1 to TRBJ2-7; D gene uncertain. This CDR3 region has 15 residues. Germline loops: CDR1 DFQATT, CDR2 SNEGSKA (reference sequence). The V and J ends lost 3 bases and 1 base respectively, with 16 bases between them.

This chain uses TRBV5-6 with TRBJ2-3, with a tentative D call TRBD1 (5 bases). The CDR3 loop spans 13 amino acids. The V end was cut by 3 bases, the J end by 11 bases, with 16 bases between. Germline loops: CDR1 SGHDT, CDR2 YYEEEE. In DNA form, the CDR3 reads TGTGCCAGCAGCTGGGGCGATGGAAGAGGGCAGTATTTT. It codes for CASSWGDGRGQYF. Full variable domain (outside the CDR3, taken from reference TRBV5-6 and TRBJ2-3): DAGVTQSPTHLIKTRGQQVTLRCSPKSGHDTVSWYQQALGQGPQFIFQYYEEEERQRGNFPDRFSGHQFPNYSSELNVNALLLGDSALYLCASSWGDGRGQYFGPGTRLTVL.

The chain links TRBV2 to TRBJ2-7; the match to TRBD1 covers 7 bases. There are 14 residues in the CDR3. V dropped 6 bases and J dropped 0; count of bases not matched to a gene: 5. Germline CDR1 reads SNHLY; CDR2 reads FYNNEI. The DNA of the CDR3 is TGTGCCAGCAGACGAGGGACAGCCTCCTACGAGCAGTACTTC. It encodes CASRRGTASYEQYF.

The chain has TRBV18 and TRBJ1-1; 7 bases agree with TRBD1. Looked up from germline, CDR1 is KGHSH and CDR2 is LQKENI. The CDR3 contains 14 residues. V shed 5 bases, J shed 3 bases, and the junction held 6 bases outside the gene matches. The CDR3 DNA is TGTGCCAGCTCAACGACAGGGTGGGACACTGAAGCTTTCTTT. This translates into CASSTTGWDTEAFF.

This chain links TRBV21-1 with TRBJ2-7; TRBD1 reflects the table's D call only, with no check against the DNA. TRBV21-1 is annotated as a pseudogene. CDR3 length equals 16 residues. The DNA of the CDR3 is TGTGCCAGCAGCACCCGGGACAGGGGGCGCGAATACGAGCAGTACTTC. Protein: CASSTRDRGREYEQYF.

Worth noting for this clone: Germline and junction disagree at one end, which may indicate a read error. CDR3 in amino acids: CASSLRGPRQTQYF. CDR3 DNA: TGTGCTAGCAGCTTACGAGGGCCTAGACAGACCCAGTACTTC. V usage is TRBV7-7 and J usage is TRBJ2-5, with a tentative D call TRBD2 (5 bases). The CDR3 loop spans 14 amino acids. Germline CDR1 reads SSHAT; CDR2 reads FNYEAQ (reference sequence).

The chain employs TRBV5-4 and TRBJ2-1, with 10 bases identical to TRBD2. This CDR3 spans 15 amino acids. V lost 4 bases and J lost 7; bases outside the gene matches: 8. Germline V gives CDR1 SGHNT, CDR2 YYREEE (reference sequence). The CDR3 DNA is TGTGCCAGCAGCCCTAGCGGGAGCGCATGGAATGAGCAGTTCTTC. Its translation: CASSPSGSAWNEQFF.

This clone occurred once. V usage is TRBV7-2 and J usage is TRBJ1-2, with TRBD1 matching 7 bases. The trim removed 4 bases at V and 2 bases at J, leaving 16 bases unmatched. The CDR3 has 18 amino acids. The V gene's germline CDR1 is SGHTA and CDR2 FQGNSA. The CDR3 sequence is CASSSPGRGAKTNYGYTF. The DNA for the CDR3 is TGTGCCAGCAGCTCCCCTGGCAGGGGGGCAAAAACAAACTATGGCTACACCTTC.

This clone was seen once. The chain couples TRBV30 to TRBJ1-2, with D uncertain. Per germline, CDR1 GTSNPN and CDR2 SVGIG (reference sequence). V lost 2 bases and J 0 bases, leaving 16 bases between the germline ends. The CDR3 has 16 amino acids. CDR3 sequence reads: CAWSLPGRYSNYGYTF. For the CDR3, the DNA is TGTGCCTGGAGTCTCCCGGGTCGGTACTCTAACTATGGCTACACCTTC. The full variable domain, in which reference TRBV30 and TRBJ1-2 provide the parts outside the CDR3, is SQTIHQWPATLVQPVGSPLSLECTVEGTSNPNLYWYRQAAGRGLQLLFYSVGIGQISSEVPQNLSASRPQDRQFILSSKKLLLSDSGFYLCAWSLPGRYSNYGYTFGSGTRLTVV.

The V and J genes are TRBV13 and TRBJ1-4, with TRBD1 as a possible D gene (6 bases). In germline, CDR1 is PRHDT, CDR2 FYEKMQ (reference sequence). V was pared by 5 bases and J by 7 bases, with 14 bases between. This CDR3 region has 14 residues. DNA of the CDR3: TGTGCCAGCAGCCCGAGGGGGGGCGGTGAAAAACTGTTTTTT. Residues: CASSPRGGGEKLFF.

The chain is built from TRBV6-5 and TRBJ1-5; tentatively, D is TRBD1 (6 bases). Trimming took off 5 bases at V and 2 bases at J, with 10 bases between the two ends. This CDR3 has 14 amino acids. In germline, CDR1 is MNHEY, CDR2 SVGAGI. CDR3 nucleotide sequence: TGTGCCAGCAGTCACAGGGTTGGCAATCAGCCCCAGCATTTT. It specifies CASSHRVGNQPQHF.

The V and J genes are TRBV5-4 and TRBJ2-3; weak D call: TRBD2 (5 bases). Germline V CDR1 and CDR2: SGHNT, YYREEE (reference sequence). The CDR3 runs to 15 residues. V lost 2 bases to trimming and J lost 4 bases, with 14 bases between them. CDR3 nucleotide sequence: TGTGCCAGCAGCTTCTCGGGGATTAGCGCAGATACGCAGTATTTT. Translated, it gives CASSFSGISADTQYF.

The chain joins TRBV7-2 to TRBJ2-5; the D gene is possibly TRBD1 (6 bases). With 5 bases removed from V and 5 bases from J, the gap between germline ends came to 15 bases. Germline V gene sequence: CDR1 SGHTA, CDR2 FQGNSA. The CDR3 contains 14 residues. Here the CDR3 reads CASSAQGRVETQYF. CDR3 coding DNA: TGTGCCAGCAGCGCCCAGGGGCGTGTGGAGACCCAGTACTTC. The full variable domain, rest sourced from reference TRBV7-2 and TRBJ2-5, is GAGVSQSPSNKVTEKGKDVELRCDPISGHTALYWYRQSLGQGLEFLIYFQGNSAPDKSGLPSDRFSAERTGGSVSTLTIQRTQQEDSAVYLCASSAQGRVETQYFGPGTRLLVL.

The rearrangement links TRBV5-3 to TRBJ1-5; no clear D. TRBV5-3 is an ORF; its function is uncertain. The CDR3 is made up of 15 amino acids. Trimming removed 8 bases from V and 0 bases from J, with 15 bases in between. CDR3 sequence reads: CASKRKTPSNQPQHF. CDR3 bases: TGTGCCAGCAAACGAAAGACTCCTAGCAATCAGCCCCAGCATTTT.

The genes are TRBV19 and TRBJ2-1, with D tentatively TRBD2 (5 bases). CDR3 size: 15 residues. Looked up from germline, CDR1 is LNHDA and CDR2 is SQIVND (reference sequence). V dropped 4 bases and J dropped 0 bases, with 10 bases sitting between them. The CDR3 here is CASSKWRSSYNEQFF. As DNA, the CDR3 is TGTGCCAGTAGTAAATGGAGGAGCTCCTACAATGAGCAGTTCTTC.

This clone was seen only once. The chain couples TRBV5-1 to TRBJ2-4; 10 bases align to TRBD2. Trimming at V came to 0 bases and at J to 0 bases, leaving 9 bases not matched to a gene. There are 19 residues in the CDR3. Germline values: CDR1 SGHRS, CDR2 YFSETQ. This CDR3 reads CASSLGGLADQLAKNIQYF. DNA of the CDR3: TGCGCCAGCAGCTTGGGTGGACTAGCGGACCAACTAGCCAAAAACATTCAGTACTTC. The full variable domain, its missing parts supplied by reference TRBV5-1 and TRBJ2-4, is KAGVTQTPRYLIKTRGQQVTLSCSPISGHRSVSWYQQTPGQGLQFLFEYFSETQRNKGNFPGRFSGRQFSNSRSEMNVSTLELGDSALYLCASSLGGLADQLAKNIQYFGAGTRLSVL.

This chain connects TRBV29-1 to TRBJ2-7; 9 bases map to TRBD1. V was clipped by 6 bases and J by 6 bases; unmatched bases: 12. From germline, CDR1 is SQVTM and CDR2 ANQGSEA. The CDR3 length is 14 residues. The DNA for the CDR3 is TGCAGCGTGGAAAGGACAGGGGTCACCGTCGAGCAGTACTTC. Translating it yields CSVERTGVTVEQYF.

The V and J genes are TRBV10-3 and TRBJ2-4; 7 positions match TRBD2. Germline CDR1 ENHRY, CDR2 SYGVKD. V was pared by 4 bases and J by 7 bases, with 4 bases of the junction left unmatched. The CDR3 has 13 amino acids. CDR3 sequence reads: CAISAGLGNIQYF. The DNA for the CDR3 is TGTGCCATCAGTGCCGGACTAGGTAACATTCAGTACTTC.

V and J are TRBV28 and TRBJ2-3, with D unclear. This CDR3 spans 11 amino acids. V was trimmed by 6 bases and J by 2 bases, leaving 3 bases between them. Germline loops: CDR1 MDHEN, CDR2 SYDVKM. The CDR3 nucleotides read TGTGCCAGCAGCTACACAGATACGCAGTATTTT. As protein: CASSYTDTQYF.

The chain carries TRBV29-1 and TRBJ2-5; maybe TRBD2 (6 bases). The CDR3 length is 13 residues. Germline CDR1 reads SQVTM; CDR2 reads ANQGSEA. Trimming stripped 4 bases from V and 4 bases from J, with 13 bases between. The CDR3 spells CSVVRRGGETQYF. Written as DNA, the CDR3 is TGCAGCGTTGTCAGGCGGGGAGGAGAGACCCAGTACTTC. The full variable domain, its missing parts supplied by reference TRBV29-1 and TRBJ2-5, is SAVISQKPSRDICQRGTSLTIQCQVDSQVTMMFWYRQQPGQSLTLIATANQGSEATYESGFVIDKFPISRPNLTFSTLTVSNMSPEDSSIYLCSVVRRGGETQYFGPGTRLLVL.

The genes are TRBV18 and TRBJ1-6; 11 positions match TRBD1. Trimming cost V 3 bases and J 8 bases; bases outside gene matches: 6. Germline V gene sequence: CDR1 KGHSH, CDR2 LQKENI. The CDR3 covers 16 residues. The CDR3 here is CASSPWTGGAYSPLHF. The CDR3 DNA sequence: TGTGCCAGCTCACCCTGGACAGGGGGCGCGTATTCACCCCTCCACTTT.